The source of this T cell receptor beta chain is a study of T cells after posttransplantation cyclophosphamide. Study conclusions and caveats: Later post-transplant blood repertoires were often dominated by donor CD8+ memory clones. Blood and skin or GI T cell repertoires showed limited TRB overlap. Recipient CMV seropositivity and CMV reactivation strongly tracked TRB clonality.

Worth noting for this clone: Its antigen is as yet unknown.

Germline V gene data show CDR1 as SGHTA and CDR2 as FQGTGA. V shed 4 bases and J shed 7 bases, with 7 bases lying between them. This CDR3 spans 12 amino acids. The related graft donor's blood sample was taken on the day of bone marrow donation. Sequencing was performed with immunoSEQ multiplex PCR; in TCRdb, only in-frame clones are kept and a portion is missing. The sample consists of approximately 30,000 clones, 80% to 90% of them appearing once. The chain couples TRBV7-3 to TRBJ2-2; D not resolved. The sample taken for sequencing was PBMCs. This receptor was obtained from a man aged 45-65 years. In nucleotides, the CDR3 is TGTGCCAGCAGCTCCCTCGGCGGGGAGCTGTTTTTT. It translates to CASSSLGGELFF.